Shown below are 29 T cell receptor beta chains from a single sample sequenced in a study of CD8+ T cells in alopecia areata. RNA extraction was followed by reverse transcription into cDNA, which acted as the sequencing template. TCRdb's table, derived via immunoSEQ multiplex PCR, lists solely in-frame clones and lacks some. The table shows roughly 35,000 clones, with less than 70% occurring only once. The sample was NKG2D-high CD8+ T cells sorted from blood. These receptor sequences come from a human donor with alopecia areata.

This chain links TRBV14 with TRBJ2-3; no firm D call. Trimming took 0 bases from V and 4 from J, leaving 11 bases between them. From germline, CDR1 is SGHDN and CDR2 FVKESK. There are 15 residues in the CDR3. Written as DNA, the CDR3 is TGTGCCAGCAGCCAAGATCAAGGGCCCCCAGATACGCAGTATTTT. This sequence encodes CASSQDQGPPDTQYF.

The V and J genes are TRBV5-6 and TRBJ2-7, with TRBD2 as a possible D gene (6 bases). The CDR3 loop spans 13 amino acids. V shed 4 bases and J shed 6 bases, with 14 bases lying between them. CDR1 is SGHDT, CDR2 YYEEEE, per germline. This CDR3 is CASSLGLTGEQYF. DNA for the CDR3: TGTGCCAGCAGCCTCGGACTAACAGGCGAGCAGTACTTC.

The V call is TRBV4-3, the J call TRBJ2-5; 9 bases line up with TRBD1. The ends lost 1 base at V and 3 bases at J; junction bases unmatched: 3. Germline-derived CDR1 and CDR2 are LGHNA and YSLEER. This CDR3 contains 15 residues. CDR3 DNA: TGCGCCAGCAGCCAAGGGGGGACAGGGAAAGAGACCCAGTACTTC. This codes for CASSQGGTGKETQYF.

The rearrangement uses TRBV7-9 and TRBJ1-1; D call uncertain. The CDR3 extends over 16 amino acids. Trimming shortened V by 5 bases and J by 4 bases, and 20 bases separated the two germline ends. The germline CDR1 and CDR2 sequences are SEHNR and FQNEAQ (reference sequence). The CDR3 is CASSPTLTGRRTEAFF. The CDR3 coding sequence is TGTGCCAGCAGCCCCACCCTGACGGGCAGGCGCACTGAAGCTTTCTTT.

The chain employs TRBV2 and TRBJ1-2; D unclear. Germline V gives CDR1 SNHLY, CDR2 FYNNEI. Trimming cost V 1 base and J 2 bases, with 5 bases left between them. This CDR3 contains 13 residues. The CDR3 DNA reads as TGTGCCAGCAGTGAAGTGGCGAACTATGGCTACACCTTC. This sequence encodes CASSEVANYGYTF. The whole variable domain, remainder taken from reference TRBV2 and TRBJ1-2, is EPEVTQTPSHQVTQMGQEVILRCVPISNHLYFYWYRQILGQKVEFLVSFYNNEISEKSEIFDDQFSVERPDGSNFTLKIRSTKLEDSAMYFCASSEVANYGYTFGSGTRLTVV.

The chain uses TRBV5-1 and TRBJ2-7, with D perhaps TRBD1 or TRBD2 (5 bases each). This CDR3 comprises 13 residues. The germline gives CDR1 SGHRS, CDR2 YFSETQ. Trimming stripped 2 bases from V and 4 bases from J, with 10 bases between. The DNA of the CDR3 is TGCGCCAGCAGCTTAGGGACCGGGTACGAGCAGTACTTC. Its translation: CASSLGTGYEQYF.

This clone was seen a few times. This sequence joins TRBV7-9 and TRBJ1-2, with no clear D. The V end lost 3 bases, the J end lost 2 bases, and 7 bases lay between the germline ends. The CDR3 sequence is 13 residues long. Germline-derived CDR1 and CDR2 are SEHNR and FQNEAQ (reference sequence). The CDR3 sequence: CASSFANNYGYTF. The CDR3 DNA reads TGTGCCAGCAGCTTCGCAAACAACTATGGCTACACCTTC. Supplemented by reference TRBV7-9 and TRBJ1-2, the full variable domain reads DTGVSQNPRHKITKRGQNVTFRCDPISEHNRLYWYRQTLGQGPEFLTYFQNEAQLEKSRLLSDRFSAERPKGSFSTLEIQRTEQGDSAMYLCASSFANNYGYTFGSGTRLTVV.

The chain uses TRBV19 and TRBJ1-1, with 7 bases lining up with TRBD1. Germline V gives CDR1 LNHDA, CDR2 SQIVND (reference sequence). The CDR3 contains 11 residues. The V segment lost 7 bases and the J segment 7 bases; nucleotides outside the gene matches: 3. CDR3 in amino acids: CASTTGDEAFF. The CDR3 coding sequence is TGTGCCAGTACTACAGGGGATGAAGCTTTCTTT.

The gene calls are TRBV30 and TRBJ1-5; possible D gene TRBD1, 5 bases. Trimming pared 0 bases from V and 7 bases from J, leaving 16 bases between. The germline CDR1 and CDR2 sequences are GTSNPN and SVGIG (reference sequence). The CDR3 has 15 residues. The CDR3 loop is CAWSVLRGSGQPQHF. The CDR3 DNA reads TGTGCCTGGAGTGTACTTAGGGGCTCGGGCCAGCCCCAGCATTTT.

The chain employs TRBV9 and TRBJ2-7; D remains unclear. Per the germline V gene, CDR1 is SGDLS and CDR2 is YYNGEE. The CDR3 is 9 residues long. Trimming took 8 bases from V and 5 from J, leaving 5 bases between them. CDR3 sequence (DNA): TGTGCCAGTGGTCACGAGCAGTACTTC. It specifies CASGHEQYF.

V usage is TRBV6-9 and J usage is TRBJ2-1; D ambiguous. CDR1 and CDR2 from the germline V gene are MNHGY and SVAAGI. The CDR3 length is 12 residues. With 3 bases removed from V and 4 bases from J, the gap between germline ends came to 4 bases. CDR3 DNA: TGTGCCAGCAGTTACCCGTACAATGAGCAGTTCTTC. Protein sequence: CASSYPYNEQFF.

This clone has more than one count but fewer than ten. The chain recombines TRBV5-1 with TRBJ2-7, with TRBD1 as a possible D gene (5 bases). CDR1 and CDR2 from the germline V gene are SGHRS and YFSETQ. The CDR3 extends over 14 amino acids. With 0 bases removed from V and 2 bases from J, the gap between germline ends came to 9 bases. CDR3 residues: CASSLGQGPYEQYF. The CDR3 bases are TGCGCCAGCAGCTTGGGGCAGGGCCCCTACGAGCAGTACTTC.

The sample holds a few counts of this clone. The DNA for the CDR3 is TGCAGCGTTGTAGAGGGGACTGGGGCCAACGTCCTGACTTTC. It encodes CSVVEGTGANVLTF. V and J are TRBV29-1 and TRBJ2-6; D is perhaps TRBD1 or TRBD2 (5 bases each). The V end was cut by 4 bases, the J end by 2 bases, with 9 bases between. Germline CDR1 SQVTM, CDR2 ANQGSEA. The CDR3 covers 14 residues.

This clone was picked up a small number of times. V gene TRBV11-1 combines with J gene TRBJ2-1, with no clear D. The CDR3 covers 14 residues. V lost 3 bases to trimming and J lost 0 bases, with 6 bases between them. Looked up from germline, CDR1 is SGHAT and CDR2 is FQDESV (reference sequence). In nucleotides, the CDR3 is TGTGCCAGCAGCTTGATAGACTCCTACAATGAGCAGTTCTTC. It is translated as CASSLIDSYNEQFF.

This chain connects TRBV2 to TRBJ1-1; 8 bases map to TRBD1. This CDR3 is built from 13 residues. After removal of 8 bases from V and 6 bases from J, the junction contained 8 bases not matched to a gene. Per germline, CDR1 SNHLY and CDR2 FYNNEI. The CDR3 sequence is CASPLPGGSEAFF. CDR3 coding DNA: TGTGCCAGCCCCTTGCCAGGGGGCTCTGAAGCTTTCTTT.

This clone was seen just once. This chain's CDR3 is CASSLVAGTLNYGYTF. CDR3 bases: TGCGCCAGCAGCTTGGTTGCGGGAACTCTTAACTATGGCTACACCTTC. This sequence joins TRBV5-1 and TRBJ1-2; the D is unclear. V was shortened by 0 bases and J by 1 base, with 13 bases between the two germline ends. Per germline, CDR1 SGHRS and CDR2 YFSETQ. The CDR3 contains 16 residues.

V usage is TRBV4-3 and J usage is TRBJ1-2, with 7 positions matching TRBD1. The germline V gene encodes CDR1 LGHNA and CDR2 YSLEER. The J segment lost 8 bases and the V segment lost 4 bases, leaving 16 bases of the junction unmatched. The CDR3 has 16 amino acids. As DNA, the CDR3 is TGCGCCAGCAGCCCGGACCGGGGAGGGGGCACAGGAGGCTACACCTTC. Protein: CASSPDRGGGTGGYTF.

The CDR3 sequence is CASSHGTGGFYEQYF. DNA of the CDR3: TGTGCCAGCAGCCACGGGACAGGGGGTTTCTACGAGCAGTACTTC. This chain uses TRBV7-9 with TRBJ2-7; 11 bases agree with TRBD1. The CDR3 loop spans 15 amino acids. J lost 3 bases, V lost 5 bases, and 6 bases had no gene match. Germline V gene sequence: CDR1 SEHNR, CDR2 FQNEAQ (reference sequence).

Here the CDR3 reads CASSFYPGADYGYTF. DNA for the CDR3: TGTGCCAGCAGCTTTTATCCGGGGGCAGACTATGGCTACACCTTC. V and J are TRBV7-2 and TRBJ1-2, with TRBD1 as a possible D gene (6 bases). V gave up 3 bases and J gave up 3 bases, with 14 bases separating them. The germline V gene has CDR1 SGHTA and CDR2 FQGNSA. This CDR3 has 15 residues.

The J gene is TRBJ2-7, the V gene TRBV7-9; 8 bases agree with TRBD2. The CDR3 is made up of 13 amino acids. J lost 6 bases, V lost 4 bases, and 5 bases had no gene match. Germline V gene sequence: CDR1 SEHNR, CDR2 FQNEAQ (reference sequence). The CDR3 region has the DNA TGTGCCAGCAGCTCAGCTACTAGCGGCGAGCAGTACTTC. This gives the protein CASSSATSGEQYF.

The gene calls are TRBV28 and TRBJ1-1; 7 bases are shared with TRBD1. CDR1 is MDHEN and CDR2 is SYDVKM in the germline V gene. The CDR3 is 13 amino acids. Trimming at V came to 5 bases and at J to 7 bases, leaving 7 bases not matched to a gene. The CDR3 loop reads CASSEGQANEAFF. The CDR3 DNA sequence: TGTGCCAGCAGTGAAGGACAGGCCAATGAAGCTTTCTTT.

V usage is TRBV29-1 and J usage is TRBJ2-1, with 7 nucleotides matching TRBD2. The CDR3 extends over 13 amino acids. The germline CDR1 and CDR2 sequences are SQVTM and ANQGSEA. Germline trimming cut 5 bases from V and 8 bases from J; bases unmatched to any gene: 9. The CDR3 DNA is TGCAGCGTTCTAACGGGGAGGGTCCATGAGCAGTTCTTC. It specifies CSVLTGRVHEQFF.

The chain joins TRBV13 to TRBJ2-5, with D possibly being TRBD2 (5 bases). This CDR3 is 14 amino acids long. The germline CDR1 and CDR2 sequences are PRHDT and FYEKMQ (reference sequence). Trimming pared 0 bases from V and 12 bases from J, leaving 17 bases between. Here the CDR3 reads CASSLGQAGPEEYF. The CDR3 nucleotides read TGTGCCAGCAGCTTAGGCCAGGCCGGACCGGAGGAGTACTTC.

J is TRBJ2-7 and V is TRBV11-2; D is uncertain. The V end was cut by 1 base, the J end by 4 bases, with 11 bases between. Germline CDR1 SGHAT, CDR2 FQNNGV. The CDR3 contains 14 residues. The CDR3 region is CASSLGSLLYEQYF. The CDR3 DNA follows: TGTGCCAGCAGCTTAGGCTCTCTGCTATACGAGCAGTACTTC.

This chain links TRBV27 with TRBJ2-2; weak D call: TRBD2 (5 bases). This CDR3 contains 15 residues. The V end was cut by 0 bases, the J end by 6 bases, with 11 bases between. The germline CDR1 and CDR2 sequences are MNHEY and SMNVEV (reference sequence). CDR3 nucleotides: TGTGCCAGCAGTTTATCTATCGGGATGGCCGGGGAGCTGTTTTTT. Protein: CASSLSIGMAGELFF.

This clone was observed a handful of times. The V gene is TRBV7-8, the J gene TRBJ2-4; D unclear. CDR1 and CDR2 from the germline V gene are SGHVS and FQNEAQ. This CDR3 contains 17 residues. V dropped 2 bases and J dropped 1 base, with 15 bases sitting between them. The CDR3 sequence is CASSLKNRASAKNIQYF. The DNA for the CDR3 is TGTGCCAGCAGCTTAAAGAATAGGGCGTCGGCCAAAAACATTCAGTACTTC.

The chain employs TRBV5-6 and TRBJ2-7; the match to TRBD2 covers 7 bases. The V gene end was trimmed by 0 bases and the J gene end by 4 bases; junction bases not matched to a gene: 4. Germline CDR1 reads SGHDT; CDR2 reads YYEEEE. The CDR3 contains 14 residues. The CDR3 sequence is CASSLGLADYEQYF. CDR3 DNA sequence: TGTGCCAGCAGCTTGGGCCTAGCGGATTACGAGCAGTACTTC.

V gene TRBV7-9 combines with J gene TRBJ2-7, with TRBD1 matching 7 bases. Germline CDR1 SEHNR, CDR2 FQNEAQ (reference sequence). This CDR3 has 15 residues. Trimming at V came to 5 bases and at J to 0 bases, leaving 7 bases not matched to a gene. As DNA, the CDR3 is TGTGCCAGCAGCGAATGGACAGGAATCTCCTACGAGCAGTACTTC. It is translated as CASSEWTGISYEQYF.

The chain recombines TRBV10-3 with TRBJ2-5; D gene uncertain. V dropped 5 bases and J dropped 3 bases, with 19 bases sitting between them. The CDR3 runs to 16 residues. Germline V gene lookup returns CDR1 ENHRY and CDR2 SYGVKD. CDR3 residues: CAISRPPYKDEETQYF. CDR3 in DNA: TGTGCCATCAGTCGGCCCCCGTACAAGGATGAAGAGACCCAGTACTTC.